Each of the 28 T cell receptor beta chains below was sequenced from the same sample in a study of blood T cell repertoires in COVID-19. Data came from immunoSEQ multiplex PCR; TCRdb stores just in-frame clones and leaves some out. The data show more than 300,000 clones, 90% to 95% seen once. Material for sequencing was PBMCs or T cells enriched from blood (not recorded which). The receptors were sampled from a woman aged 30 to 39 who had been exposed to COVID-19.

The gene calls are TRBV19 and TRBJ1-2; D may be TRBD1 (5 bases). V lost 4 bases, J lost 8 bases, and 11 bases lay in between. This CDR3 contains 12 residues. CDR1 is LNHDA, CDR2 SQIVND, per germline (reference sequence). The CDR3 DNA is TGTGCCAGTAGTAGTGCCAGGGTCGGCTACACCTTC. Protein: CASSSARVGYTF.

The chain combines TRBV4-3 with TRBJ2-1; 7 bases map to TRBD1. CDR3 length: 15 residues. Germline V gene data show CDR1 as LGHNA and CDR2 as YSLEER. J was trimmed by 10 bases and V by 2 bases; bases with no gene match: 11. CDR3 sequence: CASSQTGTVKVEQFF. The CDR3 DNA follows: TGCGCCAGCAGCCAAACCGGGACAGTAAAAGTCGAGCAGTTCTTC.

This sequence joins TRBV5-5 and TRBJ1-2; D is perhaps TRBD1 (6 bases). CDR3 length: 13 residues. V dropped 3 bases and J dropped 4 bases, with 10 bases sitting between them. Per germline, CDR1 SGHKS and CDR2 YYEKEE (reference sequence). CDR3 nucleotide sequence: TGTGCCAGCAGCTCTCGACAGGTCTATGGCTACACCTTC. Amino acid sequence: CASSSRQVYGYTF.

The J gene is TRBJ1-2, the V gene TRBV9; TRBD1 might be the D (5 bases). Per germline, CDR1 SGDLS and CDR2 YYNGEE. V was clipped by 3 bases and J by 8 bases, with 23 bases between them. This CDR3 region has 16 residues. The CDR3 reads CASSARPNQGVGGYTF. The CDR3 region has the DNA TGTGCCAGCAGCGCCCGCCCGAACCAGGGTGTGGGGGGCTACACCTTC.

The chain recombines TRBV12-3 or TRBV12-4 with TRBJ1-1; 7 bases agree with TRBD1. Losses at the gene ends were 5 bases for V and 6 bases for J; bases not matched to a gene: 3. The CDR3 sequence is 12 residues long. The CDR3 is CASSAQGAEAFF. In DNA form, the CDR3 reads TGTGCCAGCAGTGCCCAGGGGGCTGAAGCTTTCTTT.

This clone was detected only once. The CDR3 loop is CASSPVGGANGYTF. In DNA, the CDR3 is TGTGCCAGCAGCCCAGTGGGAGGGGCGAATGGCTACACCTTC. The chain combines TRBV7-2 with TRBJ1-2; possibly TRBD1 for D (5 bases). Trimming shortened V by 5 bases and J by 6 bases, and 16 bases separated the two germline ends. CDR1 is SGHTA, CDR2 FQGNSA, per germline. The CDR3 consists of 14 residues.

The chain has TRBV10-3 and TRBJ2-7; TRBD1 aligns across 7 bases. CDR3 length: 15 residues. Germline V CDR1 and CDR2: ENHRY, SYGVKD. Trimming removed 4 bases from V and 7 bases from J; junction bases left unmatched: 13. The CDR3 region has the DNA TGTGCCATCAGTGGGAGTCCGGGACAGCCAGGGGAGCAGTACTTC. This gives the protein CAISGSPGQPGEQYF.

The sample holds a few counts of this clone. This chain joins TRBV9 and TRBJ1-2, with TRBD1 as a possible D gene (5 bases). Per the germline V gene, CDR1 is SGDLS and CDR2 is YYNGEE. This CDR3 contains 13 residues. V dropped 0 bases and J dropped 6 bases, with 9 bases sitting between them. CDR3 protein: CASSVGQGDGYTF. Here the CDR3 DNA reads TGTGCCAGCAGCGTAGGGCAGGGTGATGGCTACACCTTC. Based on the CDR3 plus reference TRBV9 and TRBJ1-2, the full variable domain is DSGVTQTPKHLITATGQRVTLRCSPRSGDLSVYWYQQSLDQGLQFLIQYYNGEERAKGNILERFSAQQFPDLHSELNLSSLELGDSALYFCASSVGQGDGYTFGSGTRLTVV.

The gene calls are TRBV9 and TRBJ2-3, with a possible D match to TRBD2 (5 bases). In germline, CDR1 is SGDLS, CDR2 YYNGEE. This CDR3 has 17 residues. V lost 0 bases and J 9 bases, leaving 23 bases between the germline ends. The CDR3 bases are TGTGCCAGCAGCGTAGAACACGGGGATTCAGGAATCTTAACGCAGTATTTT. Translating it yields CASSVEHGDSGILTQYF.

The V gene is TRBV5-1, the J gene TRBJ1-2, with D uncertain. Germline CDR1 is SGHRS and CDR2 is YFSETQ. The CDR3 is made up of 15 amino acids. Trimming cost V 6 bases and J 3 bases, with 18 bases left between them. CDR3 residues: CASKTTGGSYYGYTF. CDR3 nucleotides: TGCGCCAGCAAGACCACCGGCGGGTCCTACTATGGCTACACCTTC.

V and J are TRBV6-5 and TRBJ2-7; no definite D call. V lost 6 bases to trimming and J lost 0 bases, with 6 bases between them. Germline assignment: CDR1 MNHEY and CDR2 SVGAGI. This CDR3 contains 12 residues. CDR3 nucleotides: TGTGCCAGCAGGACACCCTCCTACGAGCAGTACTTC. The encoded protein is CASRTPSYEQYF.

The genes are TRBV7-9 and TRBJ1-5; D is uncertain. Trimming pared 5 bases from V and 7 bases from J, leaving 9 bases between. Germline V lookup: CDR1 SEHNR, CDR2 FQNEAQ (reference sequence). The CDR3 runs 12 residues. The CDR3 here is CASSLDFQPQHF. CDR3 DNA sequence: TGTGCCAGCAGCCTAGACTTCCAGCCCCAGCATTTT.

The chain recombines TRBV7-9 with TRBJ1-2; the D is unclear. The germline gives CDR1 SEHNR, CDR2 FQNEAQ (reference sequence). This CDR3 has 15 residues. V dropped 2 bases and J dropped 5 bases, with 15 bases sitting between them. DNA for the CDR3: TGTGCCAGCAGCTTAATTGCAGTCTTCAAGTATGGCTACACCTTC. It is translated as CASSLIAVFKYGYTF.

The chain joins TRBV2 to TRBJ2-5; weak D call: TRBD2 (5 bases). V was clipped by 7 bases and J by 2 bases, with 20 bases between them. The CDR3 spans 16 residues. CDR1 is SNHLY, CDR2 FYNNEI, per germline. For the CDR3, the DNA is TGTGCCAGCACTCCCCCCCCACGGGGAATACAAGAGACCCAGTACTTC. It specifies CASTPPPRGIQETQYF.

V usage is TRBV7-2 and J usage is TRBJ2-2, with TRBD2 matching over 14 bases. V trimming: 4 bases; J trimming: 0 bases; junction bases outside the gene matches: 4. The CDR3 is made up of 18 amino acids. Germline CDR1 is SGHTA and CDR2 is FQGNSA. The CDR3 coding sequence is TGTGCCAGCAGCTGGGGACTAGCGGGGGACGCGAACACCGGGGAGCTGTTTTTT. This translates into CASSWGLAGDANTGELFF.

The chain links TRBV7-9 to TRBJ2-7; 9 bases are shared with TRBD1. CDR1 is SEHNR, CDR2 FQNEAQ, per germline (reference sequence). The CDR3 loop spans 13 amino acids. V was pared by 4 bases and J by 7 bases, with 5 bases of the junction left unmatched. This CDR3 is CASSSVGTGEQYF. The CDR3 DNA sequence: TGTGCCAGCAGCTCGGTAGGGACAGGGGAGCAGTACTTC.

The chain carries TRBV5-4 and TRBJ1-1, with D perhaps matching TRBD1 (5 bases). Germline-derived CDR1 and CDR2 are SGHNT and YYREEE (reference sequence). CDR3 length equals 15 residues. The V gene lost 0 bases and the J gene lost 0 bases, with 9 bases spanning the gap. This CDR3 is CASSLVGRVNTEAFF. CDR3 sequence (DNA): TGTGCCAGCAGCTTGGTCGGCAGGGTGAACACTGAAGCTTTCTTT.

The chain couples TRBV5-3 to TRBJ1-3; 11 positions agree with TRBD1. TRBV5-3 is an open reading frame, and its role is uncertain. The V and J ends lost 1 base and 0 bases, in that order; junction bases with no gene match: 9. The CDR3 sequence is 19 residues long. For the CDR3, the DNA is TGTGCCAGAAGCTTGCCTGGACAGGGGGCTTTATTCTCTGGAAACACCATATATTTT. It translates to CARSLPGQGALFSGNTIYF.

The V call is TRBV12-5, the J call TRBJ2-2; 7 bases fit TRBD1. The ends lost 6 bases at V and 6 bases at J; junction bases unmatched: 13. The CDR3 has 16 amino acids. Looked up from germline, CDR1 is LGHNT and CDR2 is FRNRAP. CDR3: CASGLDRRVYAGELFF. CDR3 DNA: TGTGCTAGTGGGCTGGACAGGCGCGTTTACGCCGGGGAGCTGTTTTTT.

This rearrangement joins TRBV5-1 to TRBJ2-3, with TRBD1 matching over 10 bases. V dropped 3 bases and J dropped 5; count of bases not matched to a gene: 6. CDR3 size: 15 residues. Germline assignment: CDR1 SGHRS and CDR2 YFSETQ. CDR3 loop: CASSWGQGRGDTQYF. The CDR3 DNA reads TGCGCCAGCAGCTGGGGACAGGGGAGGGGAGATACGCAGTATTTT.

This chain links TRBV13 with TRBJ2-1, with D possibly TRBD1 on 6 matching bases. Trimming removed 5 bases at V and 4 bases at J, with 6 bases between. The CDR3 runs to 12 residues. Germline CDR1 and CDR2: PRHDT and FYEKMQ (reference sequence). CDR3 amino acids: CASSQGYNEQFF. The CDR3 nucleotides are TGTGCCAGCAGCCAGGGGTACAATGAGCAGTTCTTC.

V and J are TRBV5-4 and TRBJ1-1; D might be TRBD1 (6 bases). Germline V gene data show CDR1 as SGHNT and CDR2 as YYREEE (reference sequence). Trimming cost V 0 bases and J 4 bases, with 19 bases left between them. This CDR3 has 17 amino acids. The CDR3 sequence is CASSLGRGGLRGTEAFF. The CDR3 DNA reads as TGTGCCAGCAGCTTGGGAAGGGGGGGCCTACGTGGCACTGAAGCTTTCTTT.

The chain joins TRBV9 to TRBJ1-2, with TRBD1 matching 8 bases. Germline assignment: CDR1 SGDLS and CDR2 YYNGEE. V lost 3 bases to trimming and J lost 11 bases; unmatched junction nucleotides: 9. The CDR3 is made up of 13 amino acids. CDR3 in amino acids: CASSGLGQGMYTF. The CDR3 DNA follows: TGTGCCAGCAGCGGTCTCGGACAGGGAATGTACACCTTC.

V usage is TRBV5-4 and J usage is TRBJ2-5; a weak D match, TRBD1 (5 bases). This CDR3 contains 16 residues. Looked up from germline, CDR1 is SGHNT and CDR2 is YYREEE (reference sequence). Trimming stripped 2 bases from V and 0 bases from J, with 14 bases between. CDR3: CASSLGAGNNQETQYF. In DNA, the CDR3 is TGTGCCAGCAGCTTAGGGGCAGGGAATAACCAAGAGACCCAGTACTTC. The full variable domain, its missing parts supplied by reference TRBV5-4 and TRBJ2-5, is ETGVTQSPTHLIKTRGQQVTLRCSSQSGHNTVSWYQQALGQGPQFIFQYYREEENGRGNFPPRFSGLQFPNYSSELNVNALELDDSALYLCASSLGAGNNQETQYFGPGTRLLVL.

The chain carries TRBV5-1 and TRBJ2-5; 8 bases agree with TRBD2. Germline values: CDR1 SGHRS, CDR2 YFSETQ. The ends lost 0 bases at V and 2 bases at J; junction bases unmatched: 3. The CDR3 has 15 amino acids. The CDR3 is CASSLVSGDQETQYF. DNA of the CDR3: TGCGCCAGCAGCTTGGTTAGCGGGGATCAAGAGACCCAGTACTTC.

The chain links TRBV5-5 to TRBJ2-5; 8 bases line up with TRBD1. The junction had 6 bases not matched to a gene; V was cut back by 1 base and J by 4 bases. Germline CDR1 reads SGHKS; CDR2 reads YYEKEE (reference sequence). This CDR3 region has 15 residues. The CDR3 loop is CASSLNRGKGETQYF. The CDR3, as DNA: TGTGCCAGCAGCTTGAACAGGGGGAAGGGAGAGACCCAGTACTTC. The whole variable domain, remainder taken from reference TRBV5-5 and TRBJ2-5, is DAGVTQSPTHLIKTRGQQVTLRCSPISGHKSVSWYQQVLGQGPQFIFQYYEKEERGRGNFPDRFSARQFPNYSSELNVNALLLGDSALYLCASSLNRGKGETQYFGPGTRLLVL.

The CDR3: CATSDSPGQGEETQYF. The CDR3 DNA reads TGTGCCACCAGTGATTCGCCCGGACAGGGAGAAGAGACCCAGTACTTC. The chain employs TRBV24-1 and TRBJ2-5; 8 nucleotides align to TRBD1. The CDR3 has 16 residues. V dropped 2 bases and J dropped 3; count of bases not matched to a gene: 7. From germline, CDR1 is KGHDR and CDR2 SFDVKD.

V gene TRBV6-5 combines with J gene TRBJ1-3; no clear D gene. Trimming removed 6 bases from V and 0 bases from J, with 6 bases in between. The CDR3 consists of 13 residues. CDR1 MNHEY and CDR2 SVGAGI come from the germline V gene. The CDR3: CASSKNSGNTIYF. CDR3 in DNA: TGTGCCAGCAGCAAAAACTCTGGAAACACCATATATTTT.